This entry describes one T cell receptor (beta chain). Its antigen is currently unknown. Every immunoSEQ plate was one replicate of a subset's evenly spread DNA. Repertoires were generated with immunoSEQ multiplex PCR, while TCRdb's copy carries only in-frame clones and drops some. Seen here are more than 1 million clones, about 84% observed once, and the top ten hold more than 0.45%. The data are from a study of shared clonotypes between healthy human individuals. Study-level results: Donor scarcity curtailed the genetic and exposure-history diversity represented herein. Sampling included only blood; tissue repertoires likely differ.

Sequencing was carried out using memory CD4+ T cells from PBMCs. Subset given: CD45RA-negative fraction. The clonotype originates from a man between 18 and 35 years old in good health. Some clones in this sample may be carry-over from other donors' samples.

As DNA, the CDR3 is TGTGCCAGCTCACGAACAGGTAGCAATCAGCCCCAGCATTTT. Translation gives CASSRTGSNQPQHF. This sequence joins TRBV18 and TRBJ1-5; TRBD1 is a possible D gene (5 bases). The ends were cut back, 4 bases at V and 0 bases at J, with 7 bases in the middle. Germline V CDR1 and CDR2: KGHSH, LQKENI. This CDR3 has 14 residues.